These 19 T cell receptor beta chains originate from one sample sequenced in a study of Graves' ophthalmopathy and Graves' hyperthyroidism. For repertoire sequencing, the TCR beta CDR3 regions were amplified from RNA transcripts. HTBI primers were used in a first-round RT-PCR, which preceded a second-round multiplex PCR. MiXCR, applied by TCRdb to the multiplex PCR reads, yields one record per CDR3 protein. The data hold 680,000 or so distinct CDR3 sequences, with roughly 20% observed a single time. Sequencing used peripheral blood. The receptor source for this set is a woman aged 18-35 years with stable Graves' hyperthyroidism. Some clones in this sample may be carry-over from other donors' samples.

This clonotype was picked up many times. V is TRBV28 and J is TRBJ2-7; D remains ambiguous. V lost 3 bases and J lost 4, with 7 bases in between. The CDR3 is 12 amino acids. Germline CDR1 reads MDHEN; CDR2 reads SYDVKM. This CDR3 is CASSLPRYEQYF. For the CDR3, the DNA is TGTGCCAGCAGTTTGCCGAGGTACGAGCAGTACTTC.

This sequence joins TRBV27 and TRBJ1-2; D is uncertain. CDR1 MNHEY and CDR2 SMNVEV come from the germline V gene (reference sequence). The CDR3 is 15 amino acids. The V and J ends lost 3 bases and 3 bases respectively, with 14 bases between them. The CDR3: CASSLRLAGYYGYTF. CDR3 coding DNA: TGTGCCAGCAGTTTGCGATTGGCAGGATACTATGGCTACACCTTC.

This clonotype was detected ten times or more. The chain joins TRBV12-3 or TRBV12-4 to TRBJ2-6; no reliable D call. V was pared by 1 base and J by 2 bases, with 6 bases between. This CDR3 region has 15 residues. CDR3 nucleotide sequence: TGTGCCAGCAGTTTAGGTGCCGCTGGGGCCAACGTCCTGACTTTC. This translates into CASSLGAAGANVLTF.

At least ten counts were recorded for this clonotype. The rearrangement uses TRBV5-1 and TRBJ1-1, with 7 bases matching TRBD1. CDR1 is SGHRS, CDR2 YFSETQ, per germline. The CDR3 covers 16 residues. V lost 4 bases and J lost 0; bases outside the gene matches: 9. CDR3 protein: CASSEGQLFMNTEAFF. The CDR3 nucleotides read TGCGCCAGCAGCGAGGGACAGCTCTTTATGAACACTGAAGCTTTCTTT.

This clonotype turned up a few times. This chain connects TRBV12-3 or TRBV12-4 to TRBJ1-5; no clear D. The CDR3 contains 16 residues. The V end was cut by 3 bases, the J end by 0 bases, with 12 bases between. The CDR3 is CASSFQAPYSNQPQHF. CDR3 coding DNA: TGTGCCAGCAGTTTCCAGGCACCCTATAGCAATCAGCCCCAGCATTTT.

This clonotype was seen ten or more times. This rearrangement joins TRBV29-1 to TRBJ1-1, with 9 bases aligning to TRBD1. The CDR3 runs to 12 residues. The V gene's germline CDR1 is SQVTM and CDR2 ANQGSEA. V was clipped by 5 bases and J by 5 bases; unmatched bases: 3. CDR3 sequence: CSVQDRGTEAFF. DNA for the CDR3: TGCAGCGTTCAGGACAGGGGTACTGAAGCTTTCTTT.

Many counts were recorded for this clonotype. The rearrangement links TRBV28 to TRBJ2-7; D gene ambiguous. This CDR3 has 13 residues. V lost 7 bases to trimming and J lost 4 bases, with 14 bases between them. Germline assignment: CDR1 MDHEN and CDR2 SYDVKM. The DNA of the CDR3 is TGTGCCAGCACCCTCCGCCCAGCGTACGAGCAGTACTTC. This codes for CASTLRPAYEQYF.

In this sample, this clonotype turned up a few times. The CDR3 is CASRHSGTSYEQYF. In nucleotides, the CDR3 is TGTGCCAGCAGACACAGTGGCACTTCCTACGAGCAGTACTTC. This chain joins TRBV7-2 and TRBJ2-7; no definite D call. V lost 6 bases, J lost 1 base, and 13 bases lay in between. The germline V gene encodes CDR1 SGHTA and CDR2 FQGNSA. This CDR3 is built from 14 residues.

This clonotype came up many times. V gene TRBV5-1 combines with J gene TRBJ2-7; D gene unclear. This CDR3 region has 14 residues. Trimming took off 4 bases at V and 4 bases at J, with 15 bases between the two ends. The germline CDR1 and CDR2 sequences are SGHRS and YFSETQ. As DNA, the CDR3 is TGCGCCAGCAGCCCTAGGATAGGATCGTACGAGCAGTACTTC. It is translated as CASSPRIGSYEQYF. Complete variable domain (other parts from reference TRBV5-1 and TRBJ2-7): KAGVTQTPRYLIKTRGQQVTLSCSPISGHRSVSWYQQTPGQGLQFLFEYFSETQRNKGNFPGRFSGRQFSNSRSEMNVSTLELGDSALYLCASSPRIGSYEQYFGPGTRLTVT.

The sample holds many counts of this clonotype. The genes are TRBV29-1 and TRBJ1-1; D gene ambiguous. Germline assignment: CDR1 SQVTM and CDR2 ANQGSEA. The CDR3 consists of 13 residues. V lost 5 bases and J lost 5, with 15 bases in between. Here the CDR3 reads CSVRDPRDTEAFF. The DNA of the CDR3 is TGCAGCGTTAGGGATCCGCGGGATACTGAAGCTTTCTTT. Full variable domain (remainder filled in from reference TRBV29-1 and TRBJ1-1): SAVISQKPSRDICQRGTSLTIQCQVDSQVTMMFWYRQQPGQSLTLIATANQGSEATYESGFVIDKFPISRPNLTFSTLTVSNMSPEDSSIYLCSVRDPRDTEAFFGQGTRLTVV.

The chain links TRBV9 to TRBJ2-7; D is unresolved. CDR1 is SGDLS, CDR2 YYNGEE, per germline. V gave up 2 bases and J gave up 3 bases, with 15 bases separating them. This CDR3 comprises 15 residues. The CDR3 region has the DNA TGTGCCAGCAGCGTGGGCCTTCAGGATCTCTACGAGCAGTACTTC. Its protein is CASSVGLQDLYEQYF.

This clonotype was counted at least ten times. The chain joins TRBV12-3 or TRBV12-4 to TRBJ1-5; weak D call: TRBD1 (6 bases). CDR3 length equals 17 residues. Trimming cost V 3 bases and J 6 bases, with 21 bases left between them. The CDR3 coding sequence is TGTGCCAGCAGTTTTTCGGGGCAGGGGAATCTTGGTCAGCCCCAGCATTTT. Encoded protein: CASSFSGQGNLGQPQHF.

This clonotype was seen repeatedly, ten times or more. V usage is TRBV28 and J usage is TRBJ2-7, with 9 bases identical to TRBD2. In germline, CDR1 is MDHEN, CDR2 SYDVKM. Unmatched junction bases numbered 15, after V lost 5 bases and J lost 1 base. The CDR3 spans 18 residues. The CDR3, as DNA: TGTGCCAGCAGTCGACTTGGGGCGGGAGGGTACGAATCCTACGAGCAGTACTTC. Encoded protein: CASSRLGAGGYESYEQYF.

This clonotype was seen at least ten times. This chain joins TRBV29-1 and TRBJ2-6, with a weak D call TRBD1 (6 bases). CDR3 length: 14 amino acids. The germline gives CDR1 SQVTM, CDR2 ANQGSEA. Trimming stripped 7 bases from V and 0 bases from J, with 10 bases between. The CDR3 here is CSAGGDSGANVLTF. Written as DNA, the CDR3 is TGCAGCGCTGGGGGCGACTCTGGGGCCAACGTCCTGACTTTC.

This clonotype came up many times. This rearrangement joins TRBV19 to TRBJ1-1; 9 positions agree with TRBD1. The CDR3 loop spans 15 amino acids. Germline trimming cut 5 bases from V and 1 base from J; bases unmatched to any gene: 5. CDR1 and CDR2 (germline): LNHDA, SQIVND (reference sequence). The CDR3 spells CASSPGDRANTEAFF. CDR3 coding DNA: TGTGCCAGTAGTCCTGGGGACAGGGCGAACACTGAAGCTTTCTTT. The full variable domain, completed using reference TRBV19 and TRBJ1-1, is DGGITQSPKYLFRKEGQNVTLSCEQNLNHDAMYWYRQDPGQGLRLIYYSQIVNDFQKGDIAEGYSVSREKKESFPLTVTSAQKNPTAFYLCASSPGDRANTEAFFGQGTRLTVV.

The J gene is TRBJ2-2, the V gene TRBV7-6; D call uncertain. Trimming cost V 6 bases and J 6 bases, with 14 bases left between them. The length of the CDR3 is 14 residues. Germline assignment: CDR1 SGHVS and CDR2 FNYEAQ. CDR3 sequence (DNA): TGTGCCAGCAGATCGCCCACAATGGCCGGGGAGCTGTTTTTT. Translated: CASRSPTMAGELFF. The full variable domain, rest sourced from reference TRBV7-6 and TRBJ2-2, is GAGVSQSPRYKVTKRGQDVALRCDPISGHVSLYWYRQALGQGPEFLTYFNYEAQQDKSGLPNDRFSAERPEGSISTLTIQRTEQRDSAMYRCASRSPTMAGELFFGEGSRLTVL.

This clonotype was seen many times. The CDR3, as DNA: TGTGCCAGCAGCCAAGAGCCACTAGCGGGTTACGAGCAGTACTTC. Its translation is CASSQEPLAGYEQYF. This chain links TRBV4-2 with TRBJ2-7, with 9 positions matching TRBD2. Germline V gene sequence: CDR1 LGHNA, CDR2 YNFKEQ. This CDR3 spans 15 amino acids. V lost 0 bases to trimming and J lost 4 bases; unmatched junction nucleotides: 4.

This clonotype was counted at least ten times. The J gene is TRBJ1-5, the V gene TRBV12-3 or TRBV12-4; 8 bases fit TRBD1. CDR3 length: 14 amino acids. Trimming removed 7 bases from V and 4 bases from J; junction bases left unmatched: 6. In DNA, the CDR3 is TGTGCCAGCACTAGGACAGGGATGAATCAGCCCCAGCATTTT. Amino acid sequence: CASTRTGMNQPQHF.

This clonotype has ten or more counts. The rearrangement joins TRBV6-5 to TRBJ1-1, with D uncertain. Germline CDR1 MNHEY, CDR2 SVGAGI. CDR3 size: 14 residues. The V gene lost 3 bases and the J gene lost 3 bases, with 11 bases spanning the gap. CDR3 residues: CASSYERIHTEAFF. The CDR3 DNA is TGTGCCAGCAGTTATGAGAGGATACACACTGAAGCTTTCTTT.